The 21 T cell receptor beta chains below all came from one sample that was sequenced in a study of Ad26.COV2.S vaccination and SARS-CoV-2 variants. Treatment specified: 15 to 20 received Ad26.COV2.S at low or high dose, single or two shots; 5 received placebo; per-sample allocation not given. Samples were taken on day 63 after the first vaccine or placebo injection. The method was immunoSEQ multiplex PCR; TCRdb's version includes in-frame clones alone and lacks a portion of them. The table has some 500,000 clones, roughly 89% seen once; the top ten hold about 2.5%. The material was peripheral blood, obtained in a trial of Ad26.COV2.S vaccine versus placebo. These receptors came from a person aged 18 to 59 who received the Ad26.COV2.S COVID-19 vaccine or a placebo.

The chain recombines TRBV15 with TRBJ1-1; 7 bases agree with TRBD1. The germline gives CDR1 LNHNV, CDR2 YYDKDF (reference sequence). The CDR3 runs to 12 residues. V lost 1 base to trimming and J lost 10 bases; unmatched junction nucleotides: 3. CDR3 in amino acids: CATSRVRGIAFF. In DNA form, the CDR3 reads TGTGCCACCAGCAGAGTCAGGGGGATAGCTTTCTTT.

The J gene is TRBJ2-5, the V gene TRBV6-5; unclear D gene. The germline V and J ends were trimmed by 6 bases and 4 bases, with 12 bases remaining between them. Germline V lookup: CDR1 MNHEY, CDR2 SVGAGI. CDR3 length: 13 amino acids. The CDR3 reads CASRKSGGETQYF. CDR3 nucleotide sequence: TGTGCCAGCAGGAAATCGGGCGGAGAGACCCAGTACTTC.

CDR3 coding DNA: TGTGCCAGCAGCTTTCCTAACCGAGACAGGGGATCGGGCTACACCTTC. It translates to CASSFPNRDRGSGYTF. V and J are TRBV5-6 and TRBJ1-2, with 8 bases that match TRBD1. Trimming took 2 bases from V and 8 from J; bases not matched to a gene: 14. The germline CDR1 and CDR2 sequences are SGHDT and YYEEEE. CDR3 length: 16 residues.

Comment on this clone: Other nucleotide sequences in the sample specify the same CDR3. V is TRBV3-1 (or the pseudogene TRBV3-2) and J is TRBJ1-2; D gene ambiguous. The CDR3 has 12 amino acids. The germline CDR1 and CDR2 sequences are LGHDT and YNNKEL (reference sequence). The germline V and J ends were trimmed by 0 bases and 8 bases, with 7 bases remaining between them. CDR3 coding DNA: TGTGCCAGCAGCCAAGATCTCAGGGGCTACACCTTC. This sequence encodes CASSQDLRGYTF.

V is TRBV27 and J is TRBJ2-2, with TRBD2 matching over 7 bases. This CDR3 region has 14 residues. CDR1 is MNHEY, CDR2 SMNVEV, per germline (reference sequence). Trimming at V came to 7 bases and at J to 4 bases, leaving 6 bases not matched to a gene. CDR3 amino acids: CASMWGGGTGELFF. The CDR3 DNA reads TGTGCCAGCATGTGGGGGGGAGGCACCGGGGAGCTGTTTTTT.

The gene calls are TRBV7-2 and TRBJ2-7; D tentatively reads TRBD1 or TRBD2 (6 bases each). CDR1 and CDR2 (germline): SGHTA, FQGNSA. CDR3 size: 14 residues. V lost 5 bases and J lost 3, with 14 bases in between. CDR3 nucleotides: TGTGCCAGCAGCGGTACGGGGGCCCGCTACGAGCAGTACTTC. Amino acids: CASSGTGARYEQYF. The entire variable domain, with the rest obtained from reference TRBV7-2 and TRBJ2-7, is as follows: GAGVSQSPSNKVTEKGKDVELRCDPISGHTALYWYRQSLGQGLEFLIYFQGNSAPDKSGLPSDRFSAERTGGSVSTLTIQRTQQEDSAVYLCASSGTGARYEQYFGPGTRLTVT.

The V and J genes are TRBV5-1 and TRBJ2-3; 11 bases are a match to TRBD1. The CDR3 is 17 residues long. Germline V gene data show CDR1 as SGHRS and CDR2 as YFSETQ. Trimming at V came to 3 bases and at J to 4 bases, leaving 10 bases not matched to a gene. The CDR3 bases are TGCGCCAGCAGCTCGGGGATAGGACAGGGGGCCGCAGATACGCAGTATTTT. Its protein product is CASSSGIGQGAADTQYF.

This clone was seen once. The chain combines TRBV12-3 or TRBV12-4 with TRBJ2-1; D unresolved. Trimming pared 2 bases from V and 7 bases from J, leaving 3 bases between. The CDR3 runs 11 residues. CDR3 bases: TGTGCCAGCAGTTTAAAGAATGAGCAGTTCTTC. Translation: CASSLKNEQFF.

This clone has just one count. V gene TRBV9 combines with J gene TRBJ2-2; 9 nucleotides match TRBD2. Per the germline V gene, CDR1 is SGDLS and CDR2 is YYNGEE. The CDR3 length is 14 residues. Losses at the gene ends were 3 bases for V and 12 bases for J; bases not matched to a gene: 9. The CDR3 is CASSGGLAYGQLFF. The CDR3 DNA reads TGTGCCAGCAGCGGCGGACTAGCGTATGGGCAGCTGTTTTTT.

The genes are TRBV2 and TRBJ2-7, with 7 bases matching TRBD1. This CDR3 region has 13 residues. Germline V lookup: CDR1 SNHLY, CDR2 FYNNEI. J lost 4 bases, V lost 5 bases, and 5 bases had no gene match. The CDR3 DNA reads as TGTGCCAGCAGTACGACAGGGAGTTACGAGCAGTACTTC. Protein product: CASSTTGSYEQYF.

The chain combines TRBV27 with TRBJ2-7; perhaps TRBD2 as D (5 bases). This CDR3 has 14 amino acids. Trimming shortened V by 5 bases and J by 0 bases, and 11 bases separated the two germline ends. CDR1 and CDR2 from the germline V gene are MNHEY and SMNVEV (reference sequence). CDR3 in amino acids: CASSRAGVSYEQYF. CDR3 DNA sequence: TGTGCCAGCAGTCGCGCCGGGGTCTCCTACGAGCAGTACTTC.

V and J are TRBV4-2 and TRBJ1-6; 9 bases are shared with TRBD1. There are 16 residues in the CDR3. CDR1 and CDR2 from the germline V gene are LGHNA and YNFKEQ. The J segment lost 7 bases and the V segment lost 0 bases, leaving 4 bases of the junction unmatched. In nucleotides, the CDR3 is TGTGCCAGCAGCCAAGAAATGGGACAGGGCAATTCACCCCTCCACTTT. As protein: CASSQEMGQGNSPLHF.

V gene TRBV6-2 or TRBV6-3 combines with J gene TRBJ2-2; 9 bases line up with TRBD2. Per germline, CDR1 MNHEY and CDR2 SVGEGT. The CDR3 runs to 18 residues. V lost 4 bases and J lost 6; bases outside the gene matches: 15. CDR3 sequence reads: CASSSPLAGLREPGELFF. The CDR3, as DNA: TGTGCCAGCAGTTCCCCCCTAGCGGGGCTCAGGGAGCCCGGGGAGCTGTTTTTT.

J is TRBJ1-4 and V is TRBV9; 9 nucleotides agree with TRBD1. This CDR3 contains 18 residues. V was clipped by 2 bases and J by 4 bases; unmatched bases: 12. The germline V gene has CDR1 SGDLS and CDR2 YYNGEE. The CDR3 DNA reads TGTGCCAGCAGCGTCCGGGACAGGGTTGTTGTTGATAATGAAAAACTGTTTTTT. As protein: CASSVRDRVVVDNEKLFF.

The rearrangement links TRBV11-3 to TRBJ1-1; TRBD1 might be the D (5 bases). This CDR3 comprises 13 residues. Trimming took off 5 bases at V and 4 bases at J, with 11 bases between the two ends. The germline V gene encodes CDR1 SGHNT and CDR2 YENEEA. The CDR3 spells CASSPVGGTEAFF. Written as DNA, the CDR3 is TGTGCCAGCAGCCCAGTCGGGGGCACTGAAGCTTTCTTT.

The chain links TRBV7-9 to TRBJ2-1; D might be TRBD1 (5 bases). The germline V gene has CDR1 SEHNR and CDR2 FQNEAQ (reference sequence). The CDR3 loop spans 15 amino acids. V gave up 6 bases and J gave up 0 bases, with 12 bases separating them. The CDR3 loop reads CASSAGHDSYNEQFF. The CDR3 DNA sequence: TGTGCCAGCAGTGCAGGACACGACTCCTACAATGAGCAGTTCTTC.

The rearrangement uses TRBV28 and TRBJ2-2, with TRBD1 matching 8 bases. V shed 6 bases, J shed 4 bases, and the junction held 7 bases outside the gene matches. Germline loops: CDR1 MDHEN, CDR2 SYDVKM. The CDR3 extends over 15 amino acids. The CDR3 DNA sequence: TGTGCCAGCAGCACCCTCAGGGGGCGCACCGGGGAGCTGTTTTTT. This translates into CASSTLRGRTGELFF.

The chain uses TRBV11-3 and TRBJ2-5; D is perhaps TRBD2 (7 bases). The CDR3 runs 14 residues. Germline CDR1 and CDR2: SGHNT and YENEEA. The V and J ends lost 5 bases and 2 bases respectively, with 12 bases between them. This CDR3 reads CASSPGGKQETQYF. CDR3 DNA sequence: TGTGCCAGCAGCCCGGGGGGCAAGCAAGAGACCCAGTACTTC.

The J gene is TRBJ1-5, the V gene TRBV20-1; no clear D gene. V lost 3 bases to trimming and J lost 5 bases, with 11 bases between them. The germline gives CDR1 DFQATT, CDR2 SNEGSKA (reference sequence). The CDR3 extends over 13 amino acids. CDR3 coding DNA: TGCAGTGCTAGTTTATCCGGGGATCAGCCCCAGCATTTT. Its translation: CSASLSGDQPQHF.

The chain uses TRBV5-4 and TRBJ2-7; 9 bases line up with TRBD1. The V gene end was trimmed by 0 bases and the J gene end by 1 base; junction bases not matched to a gene: 5. CDR3 length: 16 residues. The germline gives CDR1 SGHNT, CDR2 YYREEE (reference sequence). The CDR3 sequence: CASSLGATGGSYEQYF. Here the CDR3 DNA reads TGTGCCAGCAGCTTGGGGGCGACAGGGGGTTCCTACGAGCAGTACTTC.

The V call is TRBV7-2, the J call TRBJ1-1, with unresolved D. V was pared by 1 base and J by 1 base, with 7 bases between. The CDR3 totals 14 residues. Germline V gives CDR1 SGHTA, CDR2 FQGNSA. This chain's CDR3 is CASSLVHGNTEAFF. DNA of the CDR3: TGTGCCAGCAGCTTAGTGCATGGGAACACTGAAGCTTTCTTT.